What follows are 8 T cell receptor beta chains derived from one specimen sequenced in a study of radiotherapy plus CTLA-4 blockade in lung cancer. Method: immunoSEQ multiplex PCR; TCRdb's copy keeps in-frame clones and lacks some. The table records tens of thousands of clones, roughly 85% of them present only once. Sequencing was performed on peripheral blood, taken from a patient treated with radiotherapy plus ipilimumab. All receptors derive from a human donor with non-small cell lung cancer that progressed on radiotherapy plus ipilimumab.

In its sample, this clone was seen once. V and J are TRBV10-1 and TRBJ2-3; 10 bases align to TRBD2. Germline values: CDR1 WNHNN, CDR2 SYGVQD (reference sequence). The CDR3 runs to 18 residues. Unmatched junction bases numbered 11, after V lost 3 bases and J lost 2 bases. The CDR3 loop is CASSEEGRLAGDTDTQYF. CDR3 nucleotides: TGCGCCAGCAGTGAAGAGGGCAGGCTAGCGGGAGACACAGATACGCAGTATTTT.

CDR3 nucleotides: TGTGCCTGGAGTGTACTGGGGGGCAGTGGCAATCAGCCCCAGCATTTT. Translated, it gives CAWSVLGGSGNQPQHF. The chain uses TRBV30 and TRBJ1-5, with D maybe TRBD1 (6 bases). V gave up 0 bases and J gave up 2 bases, with 14 bases separating them. The CDR3 contains 16 residues. Germline loops: CDR1 GTSNPN, CDR2 SVGIG (reference sequence).

The rearrangement joins TRBV11-2 to TRBJ2-3; D may be TRBD2 (6 bases). Germline CDR1 SGHAT, CDR2 FQNNGV. CDR3 length: 16 residues. V lost 5 bases, J lost 2 bases, and 17 bases lay in between. The DNA of the CDR3 is TGTGCCAGCAGCCCCTTCGGAGGGCACTTCACAGATACGCAGTATTTT. This codes for CASSPFGGHFTDTQYF. The variable domain in full, with the rest retrieved from reference TRBV11-2 and TRBJ2-3, is EAGVAQSPRYKIIEKRQSVAFWCNPISGHATLYWYQQILGQGPKLLIQFQNNGVVDDSQLPKDRFSAERLKGVDSTLKIQPAKLEDSAVYLCASSPFGGHFTDTQYFGPGTRLTVL.

The V call is TRBV28, the J call TRBJ2-7, with D perhaps given as TRBD1 or TRBD2 (5 bases each). The CDR3 is 14 amino acids. The V gene's germline CDR1 is MDHEN and CDR2 SYDVKM. Trimming shortened V by 2 bases and J by 3 bases, and 11 bases separated the two germline ends. DNA for the CDR3: TGTGCCAGCAGTTTAGGGACGCTGGGCTACGAGCAGTACGTC. This gives the protein CASSLGTLGYEQYV.

The rearrangement joins TRBV27 to TRBJ2-7; 10 positions agree with TRBD2. The junction had 13 bases not matched to a gene; V was cut back by 10 bases and J by 4 bases. Germline V gives CDR1 MNHEY, CDR2 SMNVEV (reference sequence). The CDR3 sequence is 15 residues long. The CDR3 reads CATAPPSGSAYEQYV. In nucleotides, the CDR3 is TGTGCCACAGCCCCTCCTAGCGGGAGCGCTTACGAGCAGTACGTC.

V usage is TRBV4-1 and J usage is TRBJ1-5; D call uncertain. V was shortened by 3 bases and J by 2 bases, with 20 bases between the two germline ends. This CDR3 is 18 amino acids long. Per germline, CDR1 MGHRA and CDR2 YSYEKL. This CDR3 reads CASSHQAVFLGGNQPQHF. CDR3 nucleotide sequence: TGCGCCAGCAGCCATCAGGCCGTCTTCCTTGGGGGCAATCAGCCCCAGCATTTT.

The chain is built from TRBV28 and TRBJ2-3; D is perhaps TRBD2 (6 bases). V gave up 6 bases and J gave up 5 bases, with 18 bases separating them. The germline CDR1 and CDR2 sequences are MDHEN and SYDVKM. There are 15 residues in the CDR3. CDR3 residues: CASRPGTDGGDTQYF. CDR3 nucleotide sequence: TGTGCCAGCAGACCCGGGACCGACGGGGGAGATACGCAGTATTTT.

This sequence joins TRBV28 and TRBJ1-1; perhaps TRBD1 as D (5 bases). Germline V CDR1 and CDR2: MDHEN, SYDVKM. This CDR3 is 16 amino acids long. V lost 6 bases to trimming and J lost 1 base, with 18 bases between them. The CDR3 region is CASSHERRGPNTEAFF. The CDR3 coding sequence is TGTGCCAGCAGCCATGAGCGGCGGGGCCCGAACACTGAAGCTTTCTTT. Full variable domain (outside the CDR3, taken from reference TRBV28 and TRBJ1-1): DVKVTQSSRYLVKRTGEKVFLECVQDMDHENMFWYRQDPGLGLRLIYFSYDVKMKEKGDIPEGYSVSREKKERFSLILESASTNQTSMYLCASSHERRGPNTEAFFGQGTRLTVV.